These 31 T cell receptor beta chains originate from one sample sequenced in a study of post-analysis software for immune sequencing data. Study-level results: In patients, TRBV5-6, TRBV5-1 and TRBV20-1 belonged to roughly five TRBV segments found more frequently than in controls.

Their antigen targets remain unknown. Sequencing libraries made from TCR beta cDNA carried unique molecular identifiers. TCRdb re-called the PCR reads with MiXCR, one entry per CDR3 protein. The sample shows hundreds of thousands of distinct CDR3 sequences, about 32% of them seen only once. The specimen was blood. These receptors all come from a girl aged 10 to 17 with multiple sclerosis.

As concerns this clonotype: This may be a read error, as it is one base from a much larger clone. The V gene is TRBV2, the J gene TRBJ2-3; D gene unclear. Germline V gives CDR1 SNHLY, CDR2 FYNNEI. V gave up 7 bases and J gave up 5 bases, with 10 bases separating them. The CDR3 loop spans 12 amino acids. CDR3 sequence (DNA): TGTGCCAGCACCCCGGGCCAAGATACGCAGTATTTT. As protein: CASTPGQDTQYF.

This chain joins TRBV6-5 and TRBJ1-5; D unclear. Germline-derived CDR1 and CDR2 are MNHEY and SVGAGI. Trimming pared 5 bases from V and 2 bases from J, leaving 10 bases between. The CDR3 covers 14 residues. CDR3 sequence (DNA): TGTGCCAGCAGTGCCCCCGGAGGCAATCAGCCCCAGCATTTT. It yields the protein CASSAPGGNQPQHF.

This clonotype has a handful of counts. The chain combines TRBV10-3 with TRBJ2-3; 8 nucleotides line up with TRBD2. V was clipped by 7 bases and J by 2 bases; unmatched bases: 8. This CDR3 comprises 15 residues. The germline V gene has CDR1 ENHRY and CDR2 SYGVKD. The CDR3 here is CAITQRELPTDTQYF. CDR3 nucleotide sequence: TGTGCCATCACCCAGCGGGAGCTTCCCACAGATACGCAGTATTTT.

The gene calls are TRBV6-1 and TRBJ2-1; no reliable D call. Deletions cut 0 bases from V and 5 bases from J, with 14 bases between. The CDR3 loop spans 16 amino acids. Looked up from germline, CDR1 is MNHNS and CDR2 is SASEGT. The CDR3 nucleotides read TGTGCCAGCAGTGAAGCTCTCACTTCCCTACACAATGAGCAGTTCTTC. Residues: CASSEALTSLHNEQFF.

This clonotype has more than one count but fewer than ten. The V gene is TRBV28, the J gene TRBJ1-6; possibly TRBD1 for D (5 bases). CDR3 size: 15 residues. Trimming stripped 6 bases from V and 9 bases from J, with 18 bases between. CDR1 and CDR2 from the germline V gene are MDHEN and SYDVKM. For the CDR3, the DNA is TGTGCCAGCAGCCATCGCAGGGAACTTTTTTCACCCCTCCACTTT. Its protein is CASSHRRELFSPLHF.

Note on this clonotype: A read error may account for a junction end that differs from germline. V is TRBV4-3 and J is TRBJ2-4, with a weak D call TRBD2 (6 bases). There are 15 residues in the CDR3. Germline V gene lookup returns CDR1 LGHNA and CDR2 YSLEER. The CDR3 sequence: CASSLEELAKDIQYF. The CDR3 nucleotides are TGCGCCAGCAGCCTGGAGGAACTAGCCAAAGACATTCAGTACTTC.

A few counts support this clonotype. This chain uses TRBV9 with TRBJ2-1, with D uncertain. The CDR3 sequence is 15 residues long. Germline V CDR1 and CDR2: SGDLS, YYNGEE. Trimming pared 4 bases from V and 4 bases from J, leaving 15 bases between. DNA for the CDR3: TGTGCCAGCAGCTTGGCTCCGGTGGGATACAATGAGCAGTTCTTC. Protein product: CASSLAPVGYNEQFF.

The V and J genes are TRBV5-6 and TRBJ1-1, with TRBD1 matching 9 bases. Germline CDR1 SGHDT, CDR2 YYEEEE. The CDR3 loop spans 18 amino acids. The trim removed 1 base at V and 1 base at J, leaving 11 bases unmatched. The CDR3 bases are TGTGCCAGCAGCTTGTATCTGGGACAGGGCTTTGAGAACACTGAAGCTTTCTTT. Amino acid sequence: CASSLYLGQGFENTEAFF.

This clonotype was counted between two and nine times. V usage is TRBV12-5 and J usage is TRBJ2-5; no clear D gene. V lost 4 bases to trimming and J lost 5 bases, with 11 bases between them. The CDR3 totals 13 residues. CDR1 is LGHNT, CDR2 FRNRAP, per germline. CDR3 in amino acids: CASGSPDGETQYF. The CDR3 DNA reads TGTGCTAGTGGTTCCCCGGATGGGGAGACCCAGTACTTC. Variable domain in full (rest from reference TRBV12-5 and TRBJ2-5): DARVTQTPRHKVTEMGQEVTMRCQPILGHNTVFWYRQTMMQGLELLAYFRNRAPLDDSGMPKDRFSAEMPDATLATLKIQPSEPRDSAVYFCASGSPDGETQYFGPGTRLLVL.

This clonotype has more than one count but fewer than ten. The chain is built from TRBV20-1 and TRBJ1-2; D gene unclear. CDR3 size: 16 residues. The germline V gene encodes CDR1 DFQATT and CDR2 SNEGSKA (reference sequence). The V gene lost 3 bases and the J gene lost 4 bases, with 21 bases spanning the gap. DNA for the CDR3: TGCAGTGCTAGTTTTCTTGGGCAGAGCAACCTCTATGGCTACACCTTC. Its protein is CSASFLGQSNLYGYTF.

In its sample, this clonotype was seen a few times. V usage is TRBV10-3 and J usage is TRBJ2-3, with 9 bases fitting TRBD2. This CDR3 is 16 amino acids long. Germline V lookup: CDR1 ENHRY, CDR2 SYGVKD. The V segment lost 3 bases and the J segment 5 bases; nucleotides outside the gene matches: 9. This CDR3 reads CAISDLAGAGLDTQYF. The CDR3 nucleotides are TGTGCCATCAGTGATTTAGCGGGAGCTGGCTTAGATACGCAGTATTTT.

The rearrangement uses TRBV11-2 and TRBJ1-4; no definite D call. The CDR3 has 15 residues. Germline-derived CDR1 and CDR2 are SGHAT and FQNNGV. V gave up 1 base and J gave up 8 bases, with 14 bases separating them. The CDR3 bases are TGTGCCAGCAGCTTAGGCACGACATCCCAAGAAAAACTGTTTTTT. It is translated as CASSLGTTSQEKLFF.

The CDR3 here is CATSRDGTGKTQYF. CDR3 DNA sequence: TGTGCCACCAGCAGGGACGGGACGGGGAAGACCCAGTACTTC. J is TRBJ2-5 and V is TRBV15, with D possibly called TRBD1 or TRBD2 (5 bases each). This CDR3 is 14 amino acids long. In germline, CDR1 is LNHNV, CDR2 YYDKDF (reference sequence). Trimming shortened V by 3 bases and J by 6 bases, and 14 bases separated the two germline ends.

This clonotype was counted only a few times. The V gene is TRBV6-2 or TRBV6-3, the J gene TRBJ2-1; either TRBD1 or TRBD2 may supply D (5 bases each). V lost 7 bases and J 12 bases, leaving 22 bases between the germline ends. The germline V gene encodes CDR1 MNHEY and CDR2 SVGEGT. The CDR3 is made up of 14 amino acids. The CDR3 sequence: CASNHLGTPTGQFF. The CDR3 DNA reads TGTGCCAGCAACCACCTGGGGACCCCTACGGGGCAGTTCTTC.

V is TRBV7-8 and J is TRBJ2-6; 7 bases are a match to TRBD1. CDR1 is SGHVS and CDR2 is FQNEAQ in the germline V gene. V trimming: 4 bases; J trimming: 0 bases; junction bases outside the gene matches: 9. This CDR3 comprises 18 residues. CDR3 in DNA: TGTGCCAGCAGCTACCGGGACAGAGTCATCTCTGGGGCCAACGTCCTGACTTTC. Translation: CASSYRDRVISGANVLTF.

The chain employs TRBV7-8 and TRBJ2-7; 8 nucleotides line up with TRBD1. This CDR3 has 17 amino acids. V dropped 0 bases and J dropped 6; count of bases not matched to a gene: 13. Germline values: CDR1 SGHVS, CDR2 FQNEAQ. The CDR3 coding sequence is TGTGCCAGCAGCTTAGCCAGCACCCCTCAGGGGGCGGGCGAGCAGTACTTC. This encodes CASSLASTPQGAGEQYF.

This clonotype came up a few times. The genes are TRBV28 and TRBJ2-7, with 7 bases matching TRBD1. V shed 9 bases, J shed 3 bases, and the junction held 14 bases outside the gene matches. Germline V lookup: CDR1 MDHEN, CDR2 SYDVKM. The CDR3 is made up of 15 amino acids. CDR3 sequence: CASVGVGRGYYEQYF. In DNA, the CDR3 is TGTGCCAGTGTCGGCGTGGGCAGGGGGTACTACGAGCAGTACTTC.

This clonotype has only a few counts. The genes are TRBV15 and TRBJ1-4; D is unclear. V gave up 1 base and J gave up 8 bases, with 14 bases separating them. CDR3 length: 15 amino acids. The germline V gene has CDR1 LNHNV and CDR2 YYDKDF (reference sequence). Here the CDR3 reads CATSRVSGSGEKLFF. The CDR3 DNA is TGTGCCACCAGCAGAGTGTCGGGGTCCGGGGAAAAACTGTTTTTT. The full variable domain, rest sourced from reference TRBV15 and TRBJ1-4, is DAMVIQNPRYQVTQFGKPVTLSCSQTLNHNVMYWYQQKSSQAPKLLFHYYDKDFNNEADTPDNFQSRRPNTSFCFLDIRSPGLGDTAMYLCATSRVSGSGEKLFFGSGTQLSVL.

The chain has TRBV28 and TRBJ2-7, with TRBD1 as a possible D gene (5 bases). Trimming shortened V by 7 bases and J by 1 base, and 11 bases separated the two germline ends. CDR3 length: 13 residues. Germline V gene lookup returns CDR1 MDHEN and CDR2 SYDVKM. The CDR3 DNA reads as TGTGCCAGCACTGGACAACTATCCTACGAGCAGTACTTC. It specifies CASTGQLSYEQYF.

The chain employs TRBV24-1 and TRBJ2-4; a weak D match, TRBD2 (6 bases). The CDR3 sequence is 17 residues long. Trimming removed 9 bases from V and 0 bases from J, with 20 bases in between. In germline, CDR1 is KGHDR, CDR2 SFDVKD. Here the CDR3 DNA reads TGTGCCACCGGCTCCTGGCGGGATAGAATAGCCAAAAACATTCAGTACTTC. Residues: CATGSWRDRIAKNIQYF.

This CDR3 is CAINKGASANTGELFF. The CDR3 DNA reads TGTGCCATCAATAAAGGCGCGTCGGCGAACACCGGGGAGCTGTTTTTT. J is TRBJ2-2 and V is TRBV10-3, with D uncertain. Per germline, CDR1 ENHRY and CDR2 SYGVKD. V shed 7 bases and J shed 0 bases, with 15 bases lying between them. The CDR3 totals 16 residues.

In this sample, this clonotype turned up a few times. The rearrangement joins TRBV7-2 to TRBJ2-7, with no clear D. V was shortened by 5 bases and J by 6 bases, with 11 bases between the two germline ends. In germline, CDR1 is SGHTA, CDR2 FQGNSA. The CDR3 is 12 amino acids. CDR3 bases: TGTGCCAGCAGCCCTGCCTCCCGCGAGCAGTACTTC. Translated: CASSPASREQYF.

The genes are TRBV28 and TRBJ2-3, with 14 bases that match TRBD2. V trimming: 5 bases; J trimming: 5 bases; junction bases outside the gene matches: 6. This CDR3 is 16 amino acids long. Germline CDR1 MDHEN, CDR2 SYDVKM. The CDR3 coding sequence is TGTGCCAGCAGTCCCTCCGGGACTAGCGGGAGAGATACGCAGTATTTT. This sequence encodes CASSPSGTSGRDTQYF. Full variable domain (remainder filled in from reference TRBV28 and TRBJ2-3): DVKVTQSSRYLVKRTGEKVFLECVQDMDHENMFWYRQDPGLGLRLIYFSYDVKMKEKGDIPEGYSVSREKKERFSLILESASTNQTSMYLCASSPSGTSGRDTQYFGPGTRLTVL.

The rearrangement uses TRBV4-2 and TRBJ2-2; D unclear. CDR1 and CDR2 from the germline V gene are LGHNA and YNFKEQ. Trimming removed 3 bases from V and 9 bases from J, with 8 bases in between. This CDR3 comprises 12 residues. CDR3: CASSQKKWELFF. As DNA, the CDR3 is TGTGCCAGCAGCCAGAAAAAGTGGGAGCTGTTTTTT.

The chain employs TRBV28 and TRBJ2-1; D perhaps matches TRBD1 (6 bases). Germline V gene sequence: CDR1 MDHEN, CDR2 SYDVKM. Trimming cost V 4 bases and J 3 bases, with 13 bases left between them. This CDR3 spans 15 amino acids. Written as DNA, the CDR3 is TGTGCCAGCAGTTCGGGACACCCCAACTACAATGAGCAGTTCTTC. Its translation is CASSSGHPNYNEQFF.

The gene calls are TRBV7-2 and TRBJ2-3; 8 bases line up with TRBD1. Germline CDR1 reads SGHTA; CDR2 reads FQGNSA. The CDR3 has 16 residues. J was trimmed by 1 base and V by 1 base; bases with no gene match: 4. The CDR3 here is CASSLGFRGRTDTQYF. DNA for the CDR3: TGTGCCAGCAGCTTAGGTTTCAGGGGGCGCACAGATACGCAGTATTTT. The entire variable domain, with the rest obtained from reference TRBV7-2 and TRBJ2-3, is as follows: GAGVSQSPSNKVTEKGKDVELRCDPISGHTALYWYRQSLGQGLEFLIYFQGNSAPDKSGLPSDRFSAERTGGSVSTLTIQRTQQEDSAVYLCASSLGFRGRTDTQYFGPGTRLTVL.

About this clonotype itself: This may be a read error, as it is one base from a much larger clone. V is TRBV27 and J is TRBJ2-1; D not certain. Germline V gives CDR1 MNHEY, CDR2 SMNVEV (reference sequence). CDR3 size: 11 residues. Here the CDR3 DNA reads TGTGCCACCAGTTCCTACAATGAGCAGTTCTTC. Its translation: CATSSYNEQFF.

Comments on this clonotype: Since a much larger clone is just one base distant, this may be a read error. The rearrangement uses TRBV15 and TRBJ2-1; 8 bases fit TRBD2. Per germline, CDR1 LNHNV and CDR2 YYDKDF (reference sequence). The CDR3 runs to 14 residues. CDR3 nucleotide sequence: TGTGCCACCAGCGGGACTAGGGTCTACAATGGGCAGTTCTTC. It is translated as CATSGTRVYNGQFF.

CDR3 in amino acids: CASSRMGAEAFF. For the CDR3, the DNA is TGTGCCAGTTCGCGAATGGGAGCTGAAGCTTTCTTT. The chain couples TRBV6-1 to TRBJ1-1; D gene uncertain. Germline V gene lookup returns CDR1 MNHNS and CDR2 SASEGT. Trimming left V 9 bases short and J 6 bases short, with 14 bases between. The CDR3 length is 12 residues.

V gene TRBV9 combines with J gene TRBJ2-7; perhaps D is TRBD1 or TRBD2 (5 bases each). Per the germline V gene, CDR1 is SGDLS and CDR2 is YYNGEE. CDR3 length equals 14 residues. The ends were cut back, 4 bases at V and 0 bases at J, with 11 bases in the middle. The CDR3 coding sequence is TGTGCCAGCAGCCCAGAGGGGAGCTCCTACGAGCAGTACTTC. Protein: CASSPEGSSYEQYF.

The V gene is TRBV3-1, the J gene TRBJ2-7; 8 nucleotides align to TRBD2. The last part of the DNA fits TRBJ2-5 better; the J call may be wrong. From germline, CDR1 is LGHDT and CDR2 YNNKEL (reference sequence). CDR3 size: 15 residues. This CDR3 is CASSRTGGTTGTQYF. The CDR3 nucleotides read TGTGCCAGCAGCCGTACGGGGGGGACCACGGGGACCCAGTACTTC.